A selection of T cell receptor beta chains follows, all from one sample in a study of blood T cells in healthy people across ages. Each CDR3 protein gets one entry after TCRdb re-called the 5' RACE reads with MiXCR. The sample gives almost 550,000 distinct CDR3 sequences, under 30% of which show up once; 8.7% is in the top ten. These sequences were also reported in another study, on T cells of mothers and their children.

Material: blood. Receptor source: a boy younger than 18 in good health. The CDR3 runs from the conserved cysteine through the conserved F or W. The order of the fields is V gene, J gene, clone size, CDR3 length, D gene, CDR3 DNA, CDR3 protein. The D gene is left open where the match is weak. Clone size is stated in some rows and not others, as once, few, many or a class when expanded.

v_call: TRBV3-1
j_call: TRBJ1-2
clone_size: once
cdr3_length: 13
d_call: -
cdr3_nt: TGTGCCAGCAGCCACGGGACTGAATATGGCTACACCTTC
cdr3_aa: CASSHGTEYGYTF

v_call: TRBV12-3/TRBV12-4
j_call: TRBJ2-5
clone_size: -
cdr3_length: 14
d_call: -
cdr3_nt: TGTGCCGGCAGTCTGACAGGAAGGATAGAGACCCAGTACTTC
cdr3_aa: CAGSLTGRIETQYF

v_call: TRBV6-1
j_call: TRBJ2-3
clone_size: few
cdr3_length: 13
d_call: -
cdr3_nt: TGTGCCAGCAGTCGTTATGGCGCAGATACGCAGTATTTT
cdr3_aa: CASSRYGADTQYF

v_call: TRBV6-2/TRBV6-3
j_call: TRBJ1-2
clone_size: few
cdr3_length: 13
d_call: -
cdr3_nt: TGTGCCAGCAGTTACGGCAGATCCCATGGCTACACCTTC
cdr3_aa: CASSYGRSHGYTF

v_call: TRBV7-2
j_call: TRBJ2-4
clone_size: few
cdr3_length: 14
d_call: -
cdr3_nt: TGTGCCAGCAGCGTGGGACGGTCTCAAAACATTCAGTACTTC
cdr3_aa: CASSVGRSQNIQYF

v_call: TRBV28
j_call: TRBJ2-2
clone_size: few
cdr3_length: 21
d_call: -
cdr3_nt: TGTGCCAGCAGTACCTCCGGGTCATGGAAGAGGTCTCACTCGAACACCGGGGAGCTGTTTTTT
cdr3_aa: CASSTSGSWKRSHSNTGELFF

v_call: TRBV20-1
j_call: TRBJ2-5
clone_size: -
cdr3_length: 14
d_call: TRBD2
cdr3_nt: TGCAGTGCTCTTAGGACTAGCGGGAAAGAGACCCAGTACTTC
cdr3_aa: CSALRTSGKETQYF

v_call: TRBV7-2
j_call: TRBJ1-6
clone_size: -
cdr3_length: 15
d_call: -
cdr3_nt: TGTGCCAGCAGCTTAGGCCCAGGGGCCAATTCACCCCTCCACTTT
cdr3_aa: CASSLGPGANSPLHF

v_call: TRBV5-1
j_call: TRBJ2-7
clone_size: -
cdr3_length: 13
d_call: -
cdr3_nt: TGCGCCAGCAGCCCCGGAACAACGAACGAGCAGTACTTC
cdr3_aa: CASSPGTTNEQYF

v_call: TRBV20-1
j_call: TRBJ2-1
clone_size: -
cdr3_length: 13
d_call: TRBD2
cdr3_nt: TGCAGTGCTAGGACTAGCGGGAGCAATGAGCAGTTCTTC
cdr3_aa: CSARTSGSNEQFF

v_call: TRBV5-1
j_call: TRBJ1-5
clone_size: few
cdr3_length: 15
d_call: TRBD1
cdr3_nt: TGCGCCAGCGGCGTAAAGACAGGGCCGGATCAGCCCCAGCATTTT
cdr3_aa: CASGVKTGPDQPQHF

v_call: TRBV6-2/TRBV6-3
j_call: TRBJ2-7
clone_size: -
cdr3_length: 14
d_call: TRBD2
cdr3_nt: TGTGCCAGCGGGCGCGGCGGGAGCCCCTACGAGCAGTACTTC
cdr3_aa: CASGRGGSPYEQYF

v_call: TRBV9
j_call: TRBJ2-2
clone_size: many
cdr3_length: 16
d_call: TRBD2
cdr3_nt: TGTGCCAGCAGCCAGGGACTAGCGGGGAACACCGGGGAGCTGTTTTTT
cdr3_aa: CASSQGLAGNTGELFF

v_call: TRBV15
j_call: TRBJ1-4
clone_size: -
cdr3_length: 12
d_call: -
cdr3_nt: TGTGCCACCAGTCTTCAGGGCAGAAAACTGTTTTTT
cdr3_aa: CATSLQGRKLFF

v_call: TRBV7-8
j_call: TRBJ2-5
clone_size: once
cdr3_length: 15
d_call: TRBD2
cdr3_nt: TGTGCCAGCAGCTGGGGACTAGCGGGTAAAGAGACCCAGTACTTC
cdr3_aa: CASSWGLAGKETQYF

v_call: TRBV20-1
j_call: TRBJ1-1
clone_size: once
cdr3_length: 16
d_call: -
cdr3_nt: TGCAGTGCTAGAAGTCCGGTAGGGGGTCCTGGCACTGAAGCTTTCTTT
cdr3_aa: CSARSPVGGPGTEAFF

v_call: TRBV20-1
j_call: TRBJ2-5
clone_size: -
cdr3_length: 15
d_call: TRBD1
cdr3_nt: TGCAGTGCTCCTCGGACAGGGGGGCTCGGAGAGACCCAGTACTTC
cdr3_aa: CSAPRTGGLGETQYF

v_call: TRBV29-1
j_call: TRBJ1-4
clone_size: many
cdr3_length: 17
d_call: -
cdr3_nt: TGCAGCGTTGAAGACTCCCCATGGGGCACCGCCGATGAAAAACTGTTTTTT
cdr3_aa: CSVEDSPWGTADEKLFF

v_call: TRBV29-1
j_call: TRBJ1-2
clone_size: -
cdr3_length: 11
d_call: -
cdr3_nt: TGCAGCGTTCCAACCGAGGGAGGCTACACCTTC
cdr3_aa: CSVPTEGGYTF

v_call: TRBV7-2
j_call: TRBJ1-4
clone_size: many
cdr3_length: 14
d_call: -
cdr3_nt: TGTGCCAGCAGCCTCCGGACGAGTCGAGAAAAACTGTTTTTT
cdr3_aa: CASSLRTSREKLFF

v_call: TRBV3-1
j_call: TRBJ1-1
clone_size: -
cdr3_length: 13
d_call: TRBD1
cdr3_nt: TGTGCCAGCAGCCCAGGGGGCGCGGATGAAGCTTTCTTT
cdr3_aa: CASSPGGADEAFF

v_call: TRBV5-5
j_call: TRBJ2-5
clone_size: -
cdr3_length: 16
d_call: TRBD1
cdr3_nt: TGTGCCAGCAGCTCACTTAGGGACAGGGGGCCAGAGACCCAGTACTTC
cdr3_aa: CASSSLRDRGPETQYF

v_call: TRBV20-1
j_call: TRBJ1-1
clone_size: once
cdr3_length: 12
d_call: -
cdr3_nt: TGCAGTGTCAGTGGCAACCGTATTGAAGCTTTCTTT
cdr3_aa: CSVSGNRIEAFF

v_call: TRBV10-3
j_call: TRBJ1-1
clone_size: few
cdr3_length: 13
d_call: -
cdr3_nt: TGTGCCATCAGTGACAGGGAGAACACTGAAGCTTTCTTT
cdr3_aa: CAISDRENTEAFF

v_call: TRBV27
j_call: TRBJ2-5
clone_size: few
cdr3_length: 11
d_call: -
cdr3_nt: TGTGCCAGCGGGGGAGAAGAGACCCAGTACTTC
cdr3_aa: CASGGEETQYF

v_call: TRBV7-9
j_call: TRBJ2-3
clone_size: few
cdr3_length: 16
d_call: TRBD2
cdr3_nt: TGTGCCAGCAGCTTGCCCAGGGCTAGCGGGAGAGATACGCAGTATTTT
cdr3_aa: CASSLPRASGRDTQYF

v_call: TRBV6-2/TRBV6-3
j_call: TRBJ1-1
clone_size: few
cdr3_length: 17
d_call: -
cdr3_nt: TGTGCCAGCAGGTGGGCAGGTATGTGGGGCATGAACACTGAAGCTTTCTTT
cdr3_aa: CASRWAGMWGMNTEAFF

v_call: TRBV5-1
j_call: TRBJ2-7
clone_size: many
cdr3_length: 15
d_call: -
cdr3_nt: TGCGCCAGCAGCCCACCTGGGACGGACTCCTACGAGCAGTACTTC
cdr3_aa: CASSPPGTDSYEQYF

v_call: TRBV27
j_call: TRBJ1-4
clone_size: -
cdr3_length: 15
d_call: -
cdr3_nt: TGTGCCAGCAGTTTTAGCTCCGGGGCTAATGAAAAACTGTTTTTT
cdr3_aa: CASSFSSGANEKLFF

v_call: TRBV6-5
j_call: TRBJ2-4
clone_size: few
cdr3_length: 16
d_call: -
cdr3_nt: TGTGCCAGCAGTTACTCGAGACTGATAGCCAAAAACATTCAGTACTTC
cdr3_aa: CASSYSRLIAKNIQYF

v_call: TRBV6-6
j_call: TRBJ2-7
clone_size: many
cdr3_length: 15
d_call: -
cdr3_nt: TGTGCCAGCAGTTACGGGACTCCTTCCTCCTACGAGCAGTACTTC
cdr3_aa: CASSYGTPSSYEQYF

v_call: TRBV30
j_call: TRBJ1-2
clone_size: -
cdr3_length: 12
d_call: -
cdr3_nt: TGTGCCTGGAATAGGGAGGGGTATGGCTACACCTTC
cdr3_aa: CAWNREGYGYTF

v_call: TRBV11-2
j_call: TRBJ2-2
clone_size: -
cdr3_length: 13
d_call: -
cdr3_nt: TGTGCCAGCAGCGGGACCAACACCGGGGAGCTGTTTTTT
cdr3_aa: CASSGTNTGELFF

v_call: TRBV9
j_call: TRBJ1-6
clone_size: few
cdr3_length: 13
d_call: -
cdr3_nt: TGTGCCAGCAGCGTACTGGGGGACTCACCCCTCCACTTT
cdr3_aa: CASSVLGDSPLHF

v_call: TRBV29-1
j_call: TRBJ2-5
clone_size: -
cdr3_length: 13
d_call: -
cdr3_nt: TGCAGCGTTGATGGCAGGGAGCGAGAGACCCAGTACTTC
cdr3_aa: CSVDGRERETQYF

v_call: TRBV20-1
j_call: TRBJ1-6
clone_size: few
cdr3_length: 15
d_call: -
cdr3_nt: TGCAGTGCTGAAAAGGGTTTGTCCTATAATTCACCCCTCCACTTT
cdr3_aa: CSAEKGLSYNSPLHF

v_call: TRBV7-9
j_call: TRBJ1-4
clone_size: few
cdr3_length: 16
d_call: TRBD1
cdr3_nt: TGTGCCAGCAGCCCGCCGATTGGGACAGGAAATGAAAAACTGTTTTTT
cdr3_aa: CASSPPIGTGNEKLFF

v_call: TRBV7-2
j_call: TRBJ1-2
clone_size: -
cdr3_length: 12
d_call: -
cdr3_nt: TGTGCCAGCAGCCGCGGCCCTTATGGCTACACCTTC
cdr3_aa: CASSRGPYGYTF

v_call: TRBV20-1
j_call: TRBJ2-3
clone_size: -
cdr3_length: 15
d_call: TRBD2
cdr3_nt: TGCAGTGCTAGTAAGGGAGCGGGGAGCACAGATACGCAGTATTTT
cdr3_aa: CSASKGAGSTDTQYF

v_call: TRBV6-6
j_call: TRBJ2-5
clone_size: -
cdr3_length: 12
d_call: -
cdr3_nt: TGTGCCAGCAGTTACGCGGTAGAGACCCAGTACTTC
cdr3_aa: CASSYAVETQYF

v_call: TRBV7-9
j_call: TRBJ2-7
clone_size: -
cdr3_length: 14
d_call: -
cdr3_nt: TGTGCCAGCAGCTTATACTCGTTTCCCTACGAGCAGTACTTC
cdr3_aa: CASSLYSFPYEQYF

v_call: TRBV6-1
j_call: TRBJ1-1
clone_size: few
cdr3_length: 15
d_call: -
cdr3_nt: TGTGCCAGCAGTGGGAAAGGGGGTACGAACACTGAAGCTTTCTTT
cdr3_aa: CASSGKGGTNTEAFF

v_call: TRBV5-6
j_call: TRBJ2-5
clone_size: -
cdr3_length: 15
d_call: -
cdr3_nt: TGTGCCAGCAGCTTGGAAGTCGTCAGGGAAGAGACCCAGTACTTC
cdr3_aa: CASSLEVVREETQYF

v_call: TRBV27
j_call: TRBJ2-7
clone_size: -
cdr3_length: 14
d_call: -
cdr3_nt: TGTGCCAGCAGTTTATCGAGGACTACCTACGAGCAGTACTTC
cdr3_aa: CASSLSRTTYEQYF

v_call: TRBV7-9
j_call: TRBJ2-7
clone_size: few
cdr3_length: 14
d_call: -
cdr3_nt: TGTGCCAGCAGCCCTTGGGACCGCGACTACGAGCAGTACTTC
cdr3_aa: CASSPWDRDYEQYF

v_call: TRBV20-1
j_call: TRBJ2-3
clone_size: -
cdr3_length: 11
d_call: -
cdr3_nt: TGCAGTGCCCTGAATAGAGATACGCAGTATTTT
cdr3_aa: CSALNRDTQYF

v_call: TRBV27
j_call: TRBJ1-1
clone_size: -
cdr3_length: 14
d_call: -
cdr3_nt: TGTGCCAGCAGTTTATCAGGTTCGGGCACTGAAGCTTTCTTT
cdr3_aa: CASSLSGSGTEAFF

v_call: TRBV21-1
j_call: TRBJ2-5
clone_size: -
cdr3_length: 19
d_call: -
cdr3_nt: TGTGCCAGCAGCAAAACGACAGGGGACTCCGGGACTTCACAAGAGACCCAGTACTTC
cdr3_aa: CASSKTTGDSGTSQETQYF

v_call: TRBV28
j_call: TRBJ2-7
clone_size: -
cdr3_length: 13
d_call: TRBD2
cdr3_nt: TGTGCCAGCAGTTTGCAACTAAGCGGGGAACCGTACTTC
cdr3_aa: CASSLQLSGEPYF